This TCR beta chain was retrieved from a study of Ad26.COV2.S vaccination and SARS-CoV-2 variants. Study at large: Doses of Ad26.COV2.S were injected into muscle once or twice, 56 days apart.

The treatment: about 20 received Ad26.COV2.S at low or high dose, single or two shots; 5 received placebo; per-sample allocation not given. Day 63 following the first vaccine or placebo injection was when the samples were taken. Wuhan-strain spike was delivered by a replication-incompetent Ad26 vector. Per germline, CDR1 SEHNR and CDR2 FQNEAQ (reference sequence). This CDR3 is 13 amino acids long. V was trimmed by 5 bases and J by 7 bases, leaving 12 bases between them. Measured with immunoSEQ multiplex PCR; TCRdb has only the in-frame clones, and not every one. This table holds approximately 410,000 clones, 70% to 90% found once.

This clonotype was obtained from a person between 18 and 65 years old who received the Ad26.COV2.S COVID-19 vaccine or a placebo. The sample here was peripheral blood, taken in a trial of Ad26.COV2.S vaccine versus placebo. This chain uses TRBV7-9 with TRBJ1-3; the D is unclear. CDR3 nucleotide sequence: TGTGCCAGCAGCCGGCCCCCGGAGAACACCATATATTTT. It translates to CASSRPPENTIYF.